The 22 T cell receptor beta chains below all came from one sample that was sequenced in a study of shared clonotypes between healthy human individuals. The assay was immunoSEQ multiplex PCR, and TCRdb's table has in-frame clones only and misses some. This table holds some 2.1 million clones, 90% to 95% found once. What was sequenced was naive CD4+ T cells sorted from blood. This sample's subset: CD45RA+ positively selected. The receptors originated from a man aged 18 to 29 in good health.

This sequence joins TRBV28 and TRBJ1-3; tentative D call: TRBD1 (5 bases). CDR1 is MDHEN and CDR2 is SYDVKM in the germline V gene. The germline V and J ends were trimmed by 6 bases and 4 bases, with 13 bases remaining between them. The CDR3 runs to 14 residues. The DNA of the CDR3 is TGTGCCAGCAGCCCTGGGGGGTGGGGAAACACCATATATTTT. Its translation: CASSPGGWGNTIYF.

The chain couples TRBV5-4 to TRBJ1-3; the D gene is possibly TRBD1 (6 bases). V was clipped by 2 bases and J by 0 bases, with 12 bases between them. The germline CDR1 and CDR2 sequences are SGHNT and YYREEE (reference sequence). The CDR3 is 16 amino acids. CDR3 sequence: CASSLGGVLSGNTIYF. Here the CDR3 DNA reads TGTGCCAGCAGCTTAGGGGGTGTCCTCTCTGGAAACACCATATATTTT. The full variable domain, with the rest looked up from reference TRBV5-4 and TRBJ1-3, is ETGVTQSPTHLIKTRGQQVTLRCSSQSGHNTVSWYQQALGQGPQFIFQYYREEENGRGNFPPRFSGLQFPNYSSELNVNALELDDSALYLCASSLGGVLSGNTIYFGEGSWLTVV.

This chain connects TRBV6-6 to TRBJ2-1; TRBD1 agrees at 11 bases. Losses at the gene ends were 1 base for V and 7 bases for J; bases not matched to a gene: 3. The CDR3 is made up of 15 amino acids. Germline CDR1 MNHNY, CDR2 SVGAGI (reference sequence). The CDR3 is CASSYWDRGGNEQFF. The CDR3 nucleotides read TGTGCCAGCAGTTACTGGGACAGGGGGGGGAATGAGCAGTTCTTC.

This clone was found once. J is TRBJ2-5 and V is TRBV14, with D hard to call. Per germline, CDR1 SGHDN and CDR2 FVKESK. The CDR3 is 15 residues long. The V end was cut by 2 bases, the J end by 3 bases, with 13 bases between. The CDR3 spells CASSQRLLTEETQYF. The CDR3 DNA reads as TGTGCCAGCAGCCAAAGATTGCTAACCGAAGAGACCCAGTACTTC.

The DNA of the CDR3 is TGCAGTGCTAGGCAAGGCGGTGAGCAGTTCTTC. This encodes CSARQGGEQFF. The chain has TRBV20-1 and TRBJ2-1; D is uncertain. Trimming pared 3 bases from V and 9 bases from J, leaving 9 bases between. CDR3 size: 11 residues. The V gene's germline CDR1 is DFQATT and CDR2 SNEGSKA (reference sequence).

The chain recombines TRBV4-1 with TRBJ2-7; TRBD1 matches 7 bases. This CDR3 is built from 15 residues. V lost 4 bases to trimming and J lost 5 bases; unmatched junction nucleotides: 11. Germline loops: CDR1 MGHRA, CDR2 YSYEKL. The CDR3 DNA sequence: TGCGCCAGCAGCCCCCCAGACAGGGTTGCTAACGAGCAGTACTTC. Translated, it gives CASSPPDRVANEQYF.

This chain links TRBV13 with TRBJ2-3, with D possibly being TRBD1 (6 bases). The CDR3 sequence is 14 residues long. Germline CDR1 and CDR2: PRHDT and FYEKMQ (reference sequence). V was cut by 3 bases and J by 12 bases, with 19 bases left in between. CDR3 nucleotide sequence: TGTGCCAGCAGCTTTCTCGGAAGGGACACTCGTCAGTATTTT. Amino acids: CASSFLGRDTRQYF.

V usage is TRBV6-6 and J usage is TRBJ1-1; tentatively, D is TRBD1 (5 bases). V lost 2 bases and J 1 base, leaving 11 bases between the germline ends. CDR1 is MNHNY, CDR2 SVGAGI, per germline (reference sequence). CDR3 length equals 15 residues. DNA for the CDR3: TGTGCCAGCAGTTACAAACCGGGGGAGAACACTGAAGCTTTCTTT. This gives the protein CASSYKPGENTEAFF.

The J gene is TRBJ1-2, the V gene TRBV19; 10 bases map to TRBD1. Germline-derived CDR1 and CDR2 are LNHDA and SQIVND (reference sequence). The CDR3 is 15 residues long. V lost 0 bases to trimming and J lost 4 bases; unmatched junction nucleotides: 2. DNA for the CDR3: TGTGCCAGTAGTATAGATGGGACAGGGGCCTATGGCTACACCTTC. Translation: CASSIDGTGAYGYTF.

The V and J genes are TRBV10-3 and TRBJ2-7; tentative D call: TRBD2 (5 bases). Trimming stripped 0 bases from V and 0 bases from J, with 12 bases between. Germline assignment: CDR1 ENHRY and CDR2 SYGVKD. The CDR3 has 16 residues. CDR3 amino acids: CAISESRTANSYEQYF. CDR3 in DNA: TGTGCCATCAGTGAGTCGAGGACTGCTAACTCCTACGAGCAGTACTTC.

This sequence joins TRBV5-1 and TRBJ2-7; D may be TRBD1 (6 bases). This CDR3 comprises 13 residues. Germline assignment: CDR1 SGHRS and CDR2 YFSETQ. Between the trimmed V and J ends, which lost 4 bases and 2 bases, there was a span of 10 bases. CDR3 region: CASSTGQPYEQYF. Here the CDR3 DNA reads TGCGCCAGCAGCACGGGACAACCCTACGAGCAGTACTTC.

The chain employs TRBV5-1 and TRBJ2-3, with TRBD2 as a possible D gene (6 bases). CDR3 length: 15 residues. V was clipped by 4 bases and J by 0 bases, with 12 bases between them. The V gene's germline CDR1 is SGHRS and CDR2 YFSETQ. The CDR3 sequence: CASSESGLSTDTQYF. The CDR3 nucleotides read TGCGCCAGCAGCGAATCGGGACTTAGCACAGATACGCAGTATTTT.

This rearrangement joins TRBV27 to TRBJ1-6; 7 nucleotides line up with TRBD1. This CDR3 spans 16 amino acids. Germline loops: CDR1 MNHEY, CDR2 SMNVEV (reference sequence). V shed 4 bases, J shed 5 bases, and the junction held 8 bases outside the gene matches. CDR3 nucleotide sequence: TGTGCCAGCAGTTCCCTTGACAGGGACGATAATTCACCCCTCCACTTT. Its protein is CASSSLDRDDNSPLHF.

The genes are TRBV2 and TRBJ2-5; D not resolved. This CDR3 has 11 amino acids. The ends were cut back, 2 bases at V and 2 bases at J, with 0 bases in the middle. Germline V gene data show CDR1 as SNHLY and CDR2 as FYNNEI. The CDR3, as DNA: TGTGCCAGCAGTGAACAAGAGACCCAGTACTTC. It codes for CASSEQETQYF. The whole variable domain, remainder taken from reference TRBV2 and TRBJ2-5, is EPEVTQTPSHQVTQMGQEVILRCVPISNHLYFYWYRQILGQKVEFLVSFYNNEISEKSEIFDDQFSVERPDGSNFTLKIRSTKLEDSAMYFCASSEQETQYFGPGTRLLVL.

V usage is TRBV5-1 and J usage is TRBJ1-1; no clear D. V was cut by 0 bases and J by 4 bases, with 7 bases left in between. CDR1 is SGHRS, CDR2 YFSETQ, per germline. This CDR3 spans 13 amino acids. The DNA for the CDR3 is TGCGCCAGCAGCTTGGATTGGGGCACTGAAGCTTTCTTT. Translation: CASSLDWGTEAFF.

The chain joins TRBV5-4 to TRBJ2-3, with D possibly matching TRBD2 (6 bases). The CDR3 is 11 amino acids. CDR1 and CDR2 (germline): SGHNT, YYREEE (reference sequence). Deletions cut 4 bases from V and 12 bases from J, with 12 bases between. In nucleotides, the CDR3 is TGTGCCAGCAGCAAGGAGGGCCGACAGTATTTT. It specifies CASSKEGRQYF.

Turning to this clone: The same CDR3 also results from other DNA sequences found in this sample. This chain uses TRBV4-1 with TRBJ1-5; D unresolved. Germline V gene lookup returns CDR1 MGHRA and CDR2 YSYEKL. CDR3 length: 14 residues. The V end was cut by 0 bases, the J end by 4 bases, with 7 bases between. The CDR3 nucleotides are TGCGCCAGCAGCCAAGAAGGAACTAATCAGCCCCAGCATTTT. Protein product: CASSQEGTNQPQHF.

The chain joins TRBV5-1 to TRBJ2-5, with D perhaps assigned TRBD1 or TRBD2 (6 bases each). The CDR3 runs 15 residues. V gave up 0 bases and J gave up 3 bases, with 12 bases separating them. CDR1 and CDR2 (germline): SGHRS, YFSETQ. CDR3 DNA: TGCGCCAGCAGCTTGGGACCGGGGGCGGAAGAGACCCAGTACTTC. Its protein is CASSLGPGAEETQYF.

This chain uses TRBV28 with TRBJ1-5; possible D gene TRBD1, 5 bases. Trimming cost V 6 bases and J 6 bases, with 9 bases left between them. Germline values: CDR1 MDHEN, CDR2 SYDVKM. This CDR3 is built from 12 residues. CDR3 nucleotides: TGTGCCAGCAGGGGGGGGATTCAGCCCCAGCATTTT. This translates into CASRGGIQPQHF.

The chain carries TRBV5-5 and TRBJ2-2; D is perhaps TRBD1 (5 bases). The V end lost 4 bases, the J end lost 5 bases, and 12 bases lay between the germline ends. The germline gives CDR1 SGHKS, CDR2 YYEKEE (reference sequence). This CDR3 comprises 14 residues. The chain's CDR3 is CASSPLRETGELFF. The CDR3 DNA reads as TGTGCCAGCAGCCCCCTCAGGGAAACCGGGGAGCTGTTTTTT.

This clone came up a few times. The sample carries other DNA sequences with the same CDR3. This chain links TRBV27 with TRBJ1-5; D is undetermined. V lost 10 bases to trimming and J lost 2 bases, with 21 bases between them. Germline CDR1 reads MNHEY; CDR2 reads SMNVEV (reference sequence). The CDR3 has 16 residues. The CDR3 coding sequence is TGTGCCACCAACGTTGGTCACCTCTCGGGCAATCAGCCCCAGCATTTT. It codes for CATNVGHLSGNQPQHF.

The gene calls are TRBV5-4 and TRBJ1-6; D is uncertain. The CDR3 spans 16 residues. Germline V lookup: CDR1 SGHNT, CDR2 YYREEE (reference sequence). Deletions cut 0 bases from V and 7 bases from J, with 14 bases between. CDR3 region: CASSLAIPGGNSPLHF. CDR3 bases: TGTGCCAGCAGCTTGGCTATCCCGGGAGGGAATTCACCCCTCCACTTT.